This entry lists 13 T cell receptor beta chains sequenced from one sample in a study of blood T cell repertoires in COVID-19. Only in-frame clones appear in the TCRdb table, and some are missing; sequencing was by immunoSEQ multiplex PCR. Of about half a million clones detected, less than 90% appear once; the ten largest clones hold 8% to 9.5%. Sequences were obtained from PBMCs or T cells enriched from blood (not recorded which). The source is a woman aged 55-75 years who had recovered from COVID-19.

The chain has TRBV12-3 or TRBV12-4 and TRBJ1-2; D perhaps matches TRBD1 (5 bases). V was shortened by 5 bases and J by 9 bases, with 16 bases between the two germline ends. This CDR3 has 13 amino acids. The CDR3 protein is CASSRSGLFSYTF. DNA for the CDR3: TGTGCCAGCAGTCGGTCGGGACTCTTTAGCTACACCTTC.

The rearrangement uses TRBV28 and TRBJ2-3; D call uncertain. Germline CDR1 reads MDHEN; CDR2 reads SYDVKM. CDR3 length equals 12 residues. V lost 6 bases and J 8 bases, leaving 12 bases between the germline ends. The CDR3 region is CASSRLSATQYF. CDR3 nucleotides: TGTGCCAGCAGCCGTCTATCCGCTACGCAGTATTTT.

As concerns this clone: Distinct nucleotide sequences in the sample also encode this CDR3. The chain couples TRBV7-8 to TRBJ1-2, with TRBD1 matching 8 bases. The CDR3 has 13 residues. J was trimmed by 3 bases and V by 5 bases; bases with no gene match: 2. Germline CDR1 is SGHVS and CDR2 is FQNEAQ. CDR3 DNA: TGTGCCAGCAGCACGACAGGGGACTATGGCTACACCTTC. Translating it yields CASSTTGDYGYTF.

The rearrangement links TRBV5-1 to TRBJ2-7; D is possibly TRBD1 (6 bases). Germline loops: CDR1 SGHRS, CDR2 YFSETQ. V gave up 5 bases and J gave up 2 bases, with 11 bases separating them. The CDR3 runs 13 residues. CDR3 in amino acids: CASSLQGTYEQYV. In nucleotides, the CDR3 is TGCGCCAGCAGTTTACAGGGCACCTACGAGCAGTACGTC.

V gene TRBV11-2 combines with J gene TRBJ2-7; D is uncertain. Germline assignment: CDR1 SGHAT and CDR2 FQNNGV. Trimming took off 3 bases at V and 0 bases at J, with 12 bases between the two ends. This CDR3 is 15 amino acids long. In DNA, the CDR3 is TGTGCCAGCAGCTTCGAGGTTAAGAGCTCCTACGAGCAGTACTTC. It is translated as CASSFEVKSSYEQYF. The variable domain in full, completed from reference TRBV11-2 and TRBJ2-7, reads EAGVAQSPRYKIIEKRQSVAFWCNPISGHATLYWYQQILGQGPKLLIQFQNNGVVDDSQLPKDRFSAERLKGVDSTLKIQPAKLEDSAVYLCASSFEVKSSYEQYFGPGTRLTVT.

The CDR3 sequence: CASTRTGTGFYEQYV. The CDR3 coding sequence is TGTGCCAGCACTCGAACCGGGACAGGTTTCTACGAGCAGTACGTC. The chain is built from TRBV5-5 and TRBJ2-7, with TRBD1 matching over 8 bases. Per germline, CDR1 SGHKS and CDR2 YYEKEE (reference sequence). The CDR3 is 15 residues long. Trimming cost V 6 bases and J 3 bases; bases outside gene matches: 11.

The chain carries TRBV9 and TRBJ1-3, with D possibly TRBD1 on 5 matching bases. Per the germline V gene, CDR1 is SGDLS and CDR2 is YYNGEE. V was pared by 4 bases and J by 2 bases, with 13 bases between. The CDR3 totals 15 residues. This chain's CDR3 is CASSSTGGAGNTIYF. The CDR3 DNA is TGTGCCAGCAGCTCTACGGGGGGGGCTGGAAACACCATATATTTT.

CDR3: CATSDYSRNQPQHF. In DNA, the CDR3 is TGTGCCACCAGTGATTACAGCCGCAATCAGCCCCAGCATTTT. The rearrangement links TRBV24-1 to TRBJ1-5; no clear D gene. CDR3 length: 14 residues. Germline loops: CDR1 KGHDR, CDR2 SFDVKD. Trimming removed 2 bases at V and 2 bases at J, with 6 bases between.

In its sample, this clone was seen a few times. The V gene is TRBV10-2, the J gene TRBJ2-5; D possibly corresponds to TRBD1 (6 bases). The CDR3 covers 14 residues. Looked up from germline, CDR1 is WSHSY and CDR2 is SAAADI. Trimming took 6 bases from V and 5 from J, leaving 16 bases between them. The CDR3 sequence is CASSPTTRGETQYF. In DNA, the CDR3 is TGCGCCAGCAGCCCGACAACGAGGGGGGAGACCCAGTACTTC.

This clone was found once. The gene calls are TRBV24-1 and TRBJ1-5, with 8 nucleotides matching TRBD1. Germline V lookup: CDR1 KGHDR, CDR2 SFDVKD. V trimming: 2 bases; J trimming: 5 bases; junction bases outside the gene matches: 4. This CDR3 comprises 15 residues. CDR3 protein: CATSDSGGGYQPQHF. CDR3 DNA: TGTGCCACCAGTGATTCAGGGGGCGGCTATCAGCCCCAGCATTTT.

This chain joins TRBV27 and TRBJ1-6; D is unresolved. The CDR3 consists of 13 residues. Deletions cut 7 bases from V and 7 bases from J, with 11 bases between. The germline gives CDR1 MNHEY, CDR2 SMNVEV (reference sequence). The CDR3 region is CASKRDPNSPLHF. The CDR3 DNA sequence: TGTGCCAGCAAACGGGATCCGAATTCACCCCTCCACTTT.

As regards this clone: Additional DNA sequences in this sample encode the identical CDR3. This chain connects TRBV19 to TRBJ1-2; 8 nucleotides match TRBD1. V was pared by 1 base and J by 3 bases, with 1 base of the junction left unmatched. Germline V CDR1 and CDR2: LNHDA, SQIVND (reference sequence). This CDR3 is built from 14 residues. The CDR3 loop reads CASSIGTGHYGYTF. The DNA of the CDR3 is TGTGCCAGTAGTATAGGGACAGGGCACTATGGCTACACCTTC.

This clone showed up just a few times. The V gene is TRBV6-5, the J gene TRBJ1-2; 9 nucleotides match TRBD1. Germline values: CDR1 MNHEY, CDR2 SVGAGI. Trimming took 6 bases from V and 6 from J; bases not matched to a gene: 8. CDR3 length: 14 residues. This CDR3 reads CASRSTGGADGYTF. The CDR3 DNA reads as TGTGCCAGCAGATCTACAGGGGGCGCCGATGGCTACACCTTC.